The sequence of this T cell receptor (beta chain) was determined in a study of human versus mouse CDR3 diversity and MHC coevolution. Sequencing was performed with immunoSEQ multiplex PCR; in TCRdb, only in-frame clones are kept and a portion is missing. The top ten hold roughly 0.15% of the sample, which has tens of thousands of clones, 80% to 95% seen once. Germline loops: CDR1 MNHEY, CDR2 SVGAGI. V dropped 5 bases and J dropped 5 bases, with 12 bases sitting between them. The CDR3 has 13 residues. Regarding the study as a whole: By iCHAO1, human TCR beta clonotypes numbered some 1.5 million, the most.

A word on this clone: As yet, its antigen is unknown.

The V and J genes are TRBV6-5 and TRBJ2-5; D call uncertain. Sequencing was carried out using naive CD4+ T cells from blood. The subset is: CD45RO-negative CD62L-positive naive CD4 T cells. The origin of this receptor is a person aged 30 to 69 in good health. This CDR3 is CASSRPDGETQYF. CDR3 nucleotides: TGTGCCAGCAGTCGACCAGACGGGGAGACCCAGTACTTC.